The 8 T cell receptor beta chains below all came from one sample that was sequenced in a study of OX40 agonist ivuxolimab in advanced cancers. The repertoire was sequenced with immunoSEQ multiplex PCR; TCRdb's copy has only in-frame clones and lacks some. This table has about 21,000 clones, 83% appearing once. The sample was CD4+ or CD8+ T cells sorted from blood, taken in a trial of the OX40 agonist ivuxolimab. Source of these receptors: an adult with an advanced solid tumor such as melanoma, head and neck, liver or kidney cancer.

The chain carries TRBV27 and TRBJ1-2; maybe TRBD1 (6 bases). Germline assignment: CDR1 MNHEY and CDR2 SMNVEV (reference sequence). V was trimmed by 1 base and J by 1 base, leaving 13 bases between them. The CDR3 runs 16 residues. CDR3 amino acids: CASSLFPPDSNYGYTF. CDR3 nucleotide sequence: TGTGCCAGCAGTTTATTTCCTCCGGACAGTAACTATGGCTACACCTTC.

The chain carries TRBV13 and TRBJ2-3; D may be TRBD1 or TRBD2 (5 bases each). The V gene's germline CDR1 is PRHDT and CDR2 FYEKMQ (reference sequence). Trimming shortened V by 2 bases and J by 2 bases, and 17 bases separated the two germline ends. This CDR3 has 17 amino acids. The CDR3, as DNA: TGTGCCAGCAGCTTACGCCGGGACCCTCTATTCACAGATACGCAGTATTTT. Translation: CASSLRRDPLFTDTQYF.

This chain links TRBV9 with TRBJ2-1; D gene ambiguous. Germline CDR1 is SGDLS and CDR2 is YYNGEE. Deletions cut 4 bases from V and 9 bases from J, with 11 bases between. This CDR3 comprises 12 residues. The CDR3: CASSPSHGEQFF. DNA of the CDR3: TGTGCCAGCAGCCCGTCCCACGGTGAGCAGTTCTTC.

This rearrangement joins TRBV11-2 to TRBJ1-1; TRBD1 is a possible D gene (5 bases). Trimming cost V 0 bases and J 7 bases, with 15 bases left between them. This CDR3 is 15 amino acids long. Germline values: CDR1 SGHAT, CDR2 FQNNGV. The CDR3 loop is CASSLDRAGRVEAFF. The CDR3 coding sequence is TGTGCCAGCAGCTTAGATCGGGCGGGCAGGGTTGAAGCTTTCTTT.

The count of this clone is one. The chain couples TRBV6-6 to TRBJ1-5; D not resolved. Per the germline V gene, CDR1 is MNHNY and CDR2 is SVGAGI (reference sequence). This CDR3 comprises 15 residues. Deletions cut 4 bases from V and 3 bases from J, with 13 bases between. Here the CDR3 reads CASSSQTAHNQPQHF. Here the CDR3 DNA reads TGTGCCAGCAGTTCACAGACGGCACACAATCAGCCCCAGCATTTT.

This clone is a singleton in its sample. The CDR3 DNA is TGTGCCAGCAGTGAGGGGGCGCTGGGCACAGATACGCAGTATTTT. Its protein product is CASSEGALGTDTQYF. The rearrangement joins TRBV6-4 to TRBJ2-3, with D perhaps matching TRBD1 (6 bases). Germline V gene lookup returns CDR1 MRHNA and CDR2 SNTAGT. The CDR3 has 15 residues. Between the trimmed V and J ends, which lost 3 bases and 1 base, there was a span of 11 bases.

The CDR3 reads CASSIRTDSYEQYF. CDR3 nucleotides: TGTGCCAGTAGTATCCGGACCGACTCCTACGAGCAGTACTTC. V gene TRBV19 combines with J gene TRBJ2-7; D uncertain. In germline, CDR1 is LNHDA, CDR2 SQIVND (reference sequence). Trimming shortened V by 3 bases and J by 0 bases, and 9 bases separated the two germline ends. The CDR3 consists of 14 residues.

The V and J genes are TRBV29-1 and TRBJ2-2; D is uncertain. V lost 6 bases, J lost 5 bases, and 16 bases lay in between. CDR1 is SQVTM, CDR2 ANQGSEA, per germline. The CDR3 totals 14 residues. As DNA, the CDR3 is TGCAGCGTCCCCCGGACGGACGATACCGGGGAGCTGTTTTTT. Protein sequence: CSVPRTDDTGELFF.